This T cell receptor beta chain was captured in a study of cytomegalovirus exposure and HLA in healthy donors (dated by TCRdb to about 2017). Study-level background: In an earlier analysis of roughly 500 of the donors, under 300 Gb of sequence data and some 100 million unique TCR beta sequences from about 180 million T cells were reported. An early release that covered about 600 HLA-typed donors contained 300 to 350 gigabases of sequencing data and 70 million to 100 million unique TCR sequences. The genetic ancestry cluster associated with self-reported Caucasian donors included about 81% of the roughly 410 genotyped donors. The study aimed to test whether cataloging public T cell receptors could reveal signatures of past pathogen exposure. The study used immunosequencing to profile the T cell repertoires of 600 to 850 subjects and linked those repertoires to cytomegalovirus serostatus. In addition to the first cohort of around 670 subjects, a separate validation cohort of 130 or so different subjects was used. To predict cytomegalovirus infection status, the study combined high-throughput TCR immunosequencing, statistical association of individual TCRs with disease status, and machine learning. To study patterns of TCR occurrence, a later analysis re-analyzed previously published TCR beta repertoires from around 660 donors and added high-resolution HLA genotyping. The later analysis used no new phenotypic data to find candidate immune exposures, relying instead on TCR beta sequences and their occurrence across donors. An earlier analysis of several hundred of the donors used high-throughput TCR beta sequencing to judge whether each TCR beta V gene segment behaved as functional or pseudogenic. Donor age, sex, ethnicity and CMV serostatus were compiled alongside the repertoire data. A later genetic analysis used genome-wide SNP genotypes for about 65% of the roughly 700 donors, treating that subset as a discovery cohort. All discovery cohort repertoires had been generated using a single sequencing platform. Class I and class II HLA loci were covered by the typing at four-digit resolution. Typing coverage varied by locus: roughly 629-630 donors for A, B, C, DRB1 and DQB1; approximately 560 for DQA1; around 610 for DPA1; around 490 for DPB1. Because of strong linkage in the cohort, roughly five DR-DQ haplotypes were treated as single units for association and clustering. Across 300 to 500 genotyped donors of the cohort, an average of about 240,000 unique TCR beta nucleotide sequences per donor were sequenced, and 15% to 20% of those sequences were non-productive.

The cohort comprised 666 healthy bone marrow donors. Cohort members were all nominally healthy when sampled, although unrecorded immune exposures were likely present. The donor tested CMV seropositive, placing the donor among the approximately 310 seropositive members of the cohort. A peripheral blood sample was provided by each donor, and peripheral blood mononuclear cells were used for TCR beta sequencing. Genomic DNA extraction from the blood cell samples was performed with the Qiagen DNeasy Blood Extraction Kit. The protocol used for the library was the immunoSEQ multiplex PCR assay. A mixture of 60 forward primers for TCR Vbeta segments and 13 reverse primers for TCR Jbeta segments was used in the multiplex PCR. The CDR3 region of rearranged TCR beta genes was amplified from genomic DNA by a multiplex PCR assay. On the Illumina HiSeq System, the amplified TCR beta libraries were sequenced as 87-base-pair reads. The authors' analysis ran thus. A later analysis tallied 75 million to 95 million unique TCR beta chains across the 666 repertoires, and around 9.9 million of those chains were shared by two or more donors. Raw reads were error-corrected and collapsed into unique sequences with a nearest-neighbor algorithm that merged closely related sequences to remove PCR and sequencing errors. V, D and J gene segments were assigned by aligning CDR3 sequences to IMGT reference sequences. For a sequence to be retained, a match of at least six nucleotides to both a V gene segment and a J gene segment was required. A rearrangement counted as productive if the CDR3 had no stop codons and remained in frame with V and J, and every other rearrangement counted as non-productive. CDR3 was defined according to IMGT convention as the region running from the second conserved V-encoded cysteine to the conserved J-encoded phenylalanine. The earlier analysis of approximately 500 of the donors excluded sequences that lacked an unambiguous match to a single V gene segment. In an earlier analysis of some 590 of the donors, a V segment was called functional when productive rearrangements were above 56.7%, and segregating when the standard deviation between donors exceeded 5%. To diagnose cytomegalovirus status from the catalog of TCR beta chain sequences, a statistical classification framework was built. In a later analysis, V and J genes were assigned by comparing TCR nucleotide sequences against IMGT/GENE-DB human TR gene sequences. In a later analysis, CDR3 sequences and most-parsimonious VDJ recombination scenarios were assigned using the TCRdist pipeline. A later analysis defined each TCR beta chain by its CDR3 amino acid sequence plus V-gene family, and excluded reads lacking a unique V-gene family. As a way to deal with suspected cross-contamination and a sequencing artifact, a later analysis dropped hundreds of nucleotide sequences that were highly shared and had low generation probability. A later analysis calculated a clonal expansion index for each public chain from normalized within-repertoire ranks of inferred template counts. A later analysis computed generation probabilities with a VDJ recombination model fitted to out-of-frame rearrangements, and checked the results against IGoR. Hypergeometric tests were used in a later analysis to score TCR-TCR, TCR-HLA and TCR-CMV co-occurrence, with a repertoire-size bias correction applied to the TCR pairs. False discovery rates were estimated in a later analysis by permuting HLA or CMV assignments 20 times. In a later analysis, co-occurring TCRs were grouped using DBSCAN, with TCRdist sequence similarity added in when clustering inside HLA-allele-positive subsets. Repertoires with fewer than 30,000 or more than 120,000 public chains, plus five repertoires with anomalous nucleotide sharing, were excluded from co-occurrence clustering. TCRdb carries this immuneACCESS record with in-frame sequences only. Its versions omit some clonotypes, under half of them owing to an unresolved V gene in the studies checked, with the rest unexplained. V, J and clone size reflect that table, while D and trimming were determined from the DNA. This sample gives more than 90,000 clones in total; about 70% of them show up just once. Roughly 8.7% of the sample comes from the top ten.

What the authors observed across the whole study: Correlated functional status among segregating V segments might reflect linkage disequilibrium, but an unknown experimental factor could not be ruled out. Roughly 15 rarely observed V segments, including chromosome 9 orphons, were excluded from the earlier analysis of some 590 of the donors because counts were too low. Compared with equally common non-associated chains, HLA-associated TCR beta chains in a later analysis were more clonally expanded and had lower generation probabilities. Three of the identified cytomegalovirus-associated TCR beta chains were confirmed in vitro to be specific for cytomegalovirus antigens. In a later analysis, about 17,000 TCR beta sequences were associated with specific HLA alleles at a false discovery rate of 0.05. In an earlier analysis of some 640 of the donors, most TCR beta V segments were observed in productive rearrangements about 90% or about 30% of the time, broadly matching IMGT annotations. A cluster of highly shared sequence variants was judged likely to represent a technical artifact of the sequencing pipeline. Presence/absence analyses assumed roughly uniform sequencing depth across donors, an assumption that may not hold. Only TCR beta chains were sequenced in this cohort, and the absence of alpha or paired-chain data limited detectable features. It was suggested by the authors that the approach could potentially be generalized to other disease states and immunological phenotypes. V-gene and J-gene trimming of TCR beta chains was associated with a missense DCLRE1C variant in a later genetic analysis, and the association was replicated in an independent cohort. Strong co-occurrence of HLA alleles, especially DR and DQ, made assigning TCR associations to individual alleles difficult. Across donors, most TCR sequences were observed very rarely, whereas some public TCRs were present in many individuals. In a later analysis, most CMV-associated TCR beta chains were found to appear HLA-restricted, with HLA associations seemingly driven largely by CMV exposure. In a later analysis, several top co-occurrence clusters were reported to appear linked to parvovirus B19, influenza, CMV and Epstein-Barr virus. A further reported finding was that TCR beta sequences accurately predicted the HLA-A and HLA-B alleles for most subjects in the first cohort. In the study, approximately 160 TCR beta chains were listed as associated with cytomegalovirus. Some IMGT-functional V segments, including TRBV6-2 and TRBV6-3, could not be distinguished by the 87-base-pair reads and were therefore excluded. Because HLA typing was missing for some donors at each locus, association tests included only the typed subset. Compared with the approximately 670-donor mean, donors in an Asian-associated ancestry cluster had fewer N-insertions in productive TCRs, according to a later genetic analysis. In a later analysis, TCR association rates were found to vary across HLA loci, with the most associated TCRs seen for DRB1 alleles and the fewest for HLA-C alleles. The classifier was reported to diagnose cytomegalovirus status with high specificity and sensitivity in both the original and validation cohorts. The only immune exposure information available for the cohort was CMV serostatus.

As to this clone: Its antigen has not been determined. No much larger clone is present one base from it, and per-base qualities are unavailable.

The junction shows trimming of 5 bases on V and 6 bases on J, and the gene matches do not reach 8 bases of it. CDR1 and CDR2 are read off the germline V gene (reference sequence) as SEHNR and FQNEAQ. Reading from cysteine to phenylalanine, the CDR3 counts 15 amino acids. Solely the CDR3 DNA is kept, with 45 bases framed from the first base. The TCR comes from a man younger than 40 in good health and CMV-seropositive. The chain uses TRBV7-9 and TRBJ2-2; 8 middle bases align to TRBD1. The sequencing sample was made of PBMCs. The CDR3 protein: CASSLGTGEAGELFF. The DNA sequence reads TGTGCCAGCAGCCTCGGGACAGGCGAGGCCGGGGAGCTGTTTTTT. With the rest looked up from the reference TRBV7-9 and TRBJ2-2 genes rather than sequenced, the full variable domain is DTGVSQNPRHKITKRGQNVTFRCDPISEHNRLYWYRQTLGQGPEFLTYFQNEAQLEKSRLLSDRFSAERPKGSFSTLEIQRTEQGDSAMYLCASSLGTGEAGELFFGEGSRLTVL.